Reported below is one TCR beta chain. This clone's antigen is unknown. Per-nucleotide qualities are absent, and no much larger clonotype sits a single base away. This sample is part of a study of T cell responses to AZD1222 COVID-19 vaccine (dated by TCRdb to the early 2020s). A note on the overall study: AZD1222 recipients whose second dose came at about 4 weeks and those whose second dose came at about 12 weeks were combined into one group, since spike-specific TCR depth and breadth did not differ between the two schedules. A total of about 230 trial participants underwent TCR sequencing, of whom around 200 received two doses of AZD1222 and 26 received two doses of the MenACWY control vaccine. Trial participants were enrolled into age subgroups of 18-55, 56-69 and 70-plus years, which contained roughly 140, 27 and 60 TCR-sequenced participants, respectively. The paper's findings and limits, for the study overall: Conclusions about previously exposed vaccinees were limited because only six AZD1222 recipients were SARS-CoV-2 seropositive at baseline. CD4 TCRs associated with the vaccine covered the entire spike protein, and the dominant responses were in regions 160-218 and 743-854. Reportedly, close to half of the unique spike-specific TCRs recognized epitopes lying outside the regions that are mutated in the B.1.351 and B.1.1.7 variants. The 56-69-year group was small, and its depth increase did not reach significance, likely because of low power. Participants were mostly white British, with more females than males. The authors suggested clonal diversity may have been underestimated. Because no day 14 peak-response samples were available, the repertoires could be characterized only after the peak T cell response. After two AZD1222 doses, both the breadth and the depth of spike-specific TCRs were significantly higher than at day 0 and than in MenACWY recipients.

The germline V gene encodes CDR1 LGHDT and CDR2 YNNKEL (reference sequence). V was cut back by 3 bases and J by 0 bases, leaving a gap of 9 bases between them. Reading from cysteine to phenylalanine, the CDR3 counts 15 amino acids. Of the read, only the CDR3 DNA is kept; its 45 bases are in frame from base 1. The sample's time point label is to be understood as: baseline before first vaccination. Samples from vaccinated people were obtained from the UK trials COV001 and COV002, which included a single-blind randomized controlled phase 2/3 trial of AZD1222 (ChAdOx1 nCoV-19) in healthy adults. For TCRbeta chain sequencing, PBMC samples from trial participants were taken at day 0 and at day 28 after the second dose. The CDR3 regions of human TCRbeta chains were analyzed by immunosequencing. In the original analysis: TCRs in the repertoires were compared against a reference library of SARS-CoV-2-specific TCRs that had been generated with the MIRA antigen-specificity platform. Breadth was defined as the fraction of unique TCRs that were SARS-CoV-2-associated. Depth was defined as the fraction of total T cells that were SARS-CoV-2-associated. Each spike-specific TCR was assigned to its reactive spike region and to a CD4 or CD8 class using the MIRA data. Log10-transformed breadth and depth values were compared by one-way ANOVA with Sidak's multiple comparisons tests. TCRdb stores this immuneACCESS table with in-frame sequences only. Part of the clones is absent; in the studies checked, under half of the shortfall reflects unresolved V genes, and no reason is known for the rest. D and trimming come from the DNA, and the V and J calls and clone size come from that table. The sample table contains about 120,000 clones; only one count was recorded for around 86% of them. In total, the top ten clones hold 1.2% of the sample.

The TCR was taken from an adult in good health. Sequenced material: peripheral blood, taken on day 0 of AZD1222 vaccination. Recombination connected TRBV3-1 (or the pseudogene TRBV3-2) to TRBJ2-1; the D gene is perhaps TRBD2, on 6 matching bases. The CDR3 reads CASSQEGSSYNEQFF. The nucleotide sequence reads as follows: TGTGCCAGCAGCCAGGAGGGTAGCTCCTACAATGAGCAGTTCTTC.